This TCR beta chain was profiled in a study of cytomegalovirus exposure and HLA in healthy donors. It was with 60 Vbeta and 13 Jbeta primers that the PCR ran. Libraries were prepared by immunoSEQ multiplex PCR; TCRdb keeps only in-frame clonotypes and omits some of them. The table includes some 140,000 clones, over 60% detected once. As to this clone: No antigen is known for it.

Regarding the study as a whole: Within the data, a cluster of highly shared sequence variants was likely a sequencing artifact. Roughly uniform depth of sequencing across donors was assumed in presence/absence analyses.

The source of this sequence is a male donor in good health and CMV-seropositive. The sequenced sample consisted of PBMCs.

The CDR3 is CASSGGTDYEQYF. CDR3 nucleotides: TGCGCCAGCAGTGGAGGGACTGACTACGAGCAGTACTTC. This chain links TRBV10-2 with TRBJ2-7; weak D call: TRBD2 (6 bases). CDR1 is WSHSY, CDR2 SAAADI, per germline. V shed 4 bases and J shed 3 bases, with 10 bases lying between them. The CDR3 runs 13 residues.